The 25 T cell receptor delta chains below come from one sample, sequenced in a study of gamma-delta T cells after stem cell transplantation. TCRdb reprocessed the RT-PCR reads through CATT. The table has hundreds of delta-chain clones, roughly a fifth seen once. Sequencing used gamma-delta T cells. The receptors were gathered from a human donor. It is not recorded whose cells these are; they may come from a transplant donor.

The chain has TRDV2 and TRDJ1; 13 nucleotides agree with TRDD3. The J segment lost 1 base and the V segment lost 3 bases, leaving 10 bases of the junction unmatched. CDR3 length: 18 amino acids. Germline CDR1 and CDR2: GEAIGNYY and EKD. The CDR3 DNA sequence: TGTGCCTGTGACCCTTTATATACTGGGGGATACGCCACCGATAAACTCATCTTT. Its translation: CACDPLYTGGYATDKLIF.

This clone was seen a few times. The chain couples TRDV3 to TRDJ1; 7 nucleotides match TRDD2. J gave up 2 bases and V 4 bases, and 19 bases lay outside the gene matches. The CDR3 spans 17 residues. From germline, CDR1 is TVYSNPD and CDR2 GDNSRS (reference sequence). The chain's CDR3 is CASDVPTSVMPTDKLIF. The CDR3 DNA reads TGTGCCTCAGATGTTCCTACGTCAGTGATGCCTACCGATAAACTCATCTTT.

This clone was picked up a small number of times. CDR3 nucleotide sequence: TGTGCCTGTGACCACGTACTGGGGGATACTAACGATAAACTCATCTTT. Residues: CACDHVLGDTNDKLIF. The V gene is TRDV2, the J gene TRDJ1, with 12 bases lining up with TRDD3. Germline V lookup: CDR1 GEAIGNYY, CDR2 EKD. Trimming at V came to 3 bases and at J to 4 bases, leaving 8 bases not matched to a gene. This CDR3 is 16 amino acids long.

This clone was counted a few times. The rearrangement links TRDV2 to TRDJ1; 7 bases are shared with TRDD3. Germline CDR1 and CDR2: GEAIGNYY and EKD. J lost 0 bases, V lost 0 bases, and 3 bases had no gene match. The CDR3 contains 15 residues. CDR3 in amino acids: CACDTVGEYTDKLIF. The DNA for the CDR3 is TGTGCCTGTGACACCGTGGGGGAGTACACCGATAAACTCATCTTT.

This clone was detected only a few times. Other DNA sequences in this specimen translate into the identical CDR3. The chain employs TRDV2 and TRDJ1, with 8 bases identical to TRDD3. Germline CDR1 and CDR2: GEAIGNYY and EKD. This CDR3 is built from 20 residues. V lost 3 bases and J lost 0; bases outside the gene matches: 20. CDR3 DNA sequence: TGTGCCTGTGACCTCGCCCCATCCACGACTGGGGGGTACAACACCGATAAACTCATCTTT. Its translation: CACDLAPSTTGGYNTDKLIF.

Concerning this clone itself: This likely came from a read error, as a far larger clone is one base away. The rearrangement links TRDV2 to TRDJ3; 7 bases line up with TRDD3. Germline V lookup: CDR1 GEAIGNYY, CDR2 EKD. This CDR3 is built from 25 residues. CDR3 in DNA: TGTGCCTGTGGCACCGTGAGTGGATGGGGGACCCCGCTTCGTTTATCGTCCTGGGACACCCGACAGATGTTTTTC. Its protein is CACGTVSGWGTPLRLSSWDTRQMFF.

The rearrangement joins TRDV2 to TRDJ1, with D perhaps matching TRDD3 (6 bases). Trimming took 0 bases from V and 0 from J, leaving 22 bases between them. CDR1 and CDR2 (germline): GEAIGNYY, EKD. The CDR3 runs 19 residues. CDR3 loop: CACDTVRNGRDRYTDKLIF. The CDR3 DNA reads TGTGCCTGTGACACCGTCCGCAACGGTCGGGATAGGTACACCGATAAACTCATCTTT.

By its share, this clone is large (0.1 to 1%). The chain uses TRDV2 and TRDJ1; TRDD3 aligns across 9 bases. J lost 0 bases, V lost 0 bases, and 10 bases had no gene match. Germline assignment: CDR1 GEAIGNYY and CDR2 EKD. This CDR3 is 18 amino acids long. The CDR3 sequence is CACDTLLGENKYTDKLIF. The CDR3 DNA reads TGTGCCTGTGACACCTTACTGGGGGAGAATAAGTACACCGATAAACTCATCTTT.

By frequency in the sample, this clone is hyperexpanded. Different DNA sequences within this sample yield the same CDR3. The chain uses TRDV2 and TRDJ1, with 12 positions matching TRDD3. This CDR3 has 16 residues. Germline CDR1 reads GEAIGNYY; CDR2 reads EKD. V was pared by 3 bases and J by 6 bases, with 10 bases of the junction left unmatched. The chain's CDR3 is CACDPILGDTPNKLIF. CDR3 sequence (DNA): TGTGCCTGTGACCCAATACTGGGGGATACCCCGAATAAACTCATCTTT.

This sequence joins TRDV1 and TRDJ1; a possible D gene is TRDD2 (5 bases). Germline-derived CDR1 and CDR2 are TSWWSYY and QGS. The V end lost 0 bases, the J end lost 0 bases, and 17 bases lay between the germline ends. The CDR3 is 18 amino acids. CDR3 nucleotides: TGTGCTCTTGGGGAACTCCTTCTCCCCACTCTTTACACCGATAAACTCATCTTT. Its protein is CALGELLLPTLYTDKLIF.

V usage is TRDV2 and J usage is TRDJ1; the match to TRDD3 covers 8 bases. Germline CDR1 and CDR2: GEAIGNYY and EKD. The V and J ends lost 4 bases and 1 base, in that order; junction bases with no gene match: 16. The CDR3 has 18 amino acids. The CDR3 spells CACDPLGAPGKGTDKLIF. The DNA for the CDR3 is TGTGCCTGTGATCCACTGGGGGCTCCCGGGAAGGGCACCGATAAACTCATCTTT.

This chain connects TRDV2 to TRDJ1; TRDD3 matches at 7 bases. TCRdb lists no J gene, so it was determined here by aligning the DNA to germline. This CDR3 has 18 residues. J lost 1 base, V lost 4 bases, and 17 bases had no gene match. The germline gives CDR1 GEAIGNYY, CDR2 EKD. Here the CDR3 reads CACDPLAGGSRSTDKLIF. The DNA for the CDR3 is TGTGCCTGTGATCCCCTCGCAGGGGGATCTCGGAGCACCGATAAACTCATCTTT.

The rearrangement joins TRDV1 to TRDJ1; D remains ambiguous. The CDR3 covers 17 residues. V was trimmed by 2 bases and J by 6 bases, leaving 22 bases between them. Germline CDR1 is TSWWSYY and CDR2 is QGS. The CDR3: CALGEGLRGPMAYKLIF. The CDR3 DNA follows: TGTGCTCTTGGGGAAGGGCTCCGTGGTCCCATGGCCTATAAACTCATCTTT.

The gene calls are TRDV2 and TRDJ1; 11 nucleotides line up with TRDD3. TCRdb does not report a J gene; here it was assigned by matching the DNA to germline references. V was pared by 0 bases and J by 0 bases, with 20 bases of the junction left unmatched. CDR1 and CDR2 from the germline V gene are GEAIGNYY and EKD. The CDR3 contains 22 residues. CDR3 region: CACDTVSYPVLGDNPYTDKLIF. The CDR3 DNA reads TGTGCCTGTGACACCGTCTCCTACCCGGTACTGGGGGATAACCCTTACACCGATAAACTCATCTTT.

In its sample, this clone is large. The rearrangement uses TRDV2 and TRDJ1; D possibly corresponds to TRDD3 (5 bases). The CDR3 has 17 residues. Germline values: CDR1 GEAIGNYY, CDR2 EKD. V was cut by 1 base and J by 2 bases, with 19 bases left in between. The CDR3 loop reads CACDTLGHTRRTDKLIF. DNA for the CDR3: TGTGCCTGTGACACTCTGGGACATACCCGACGGACCGATAAACTCATCTTT.

This clone was seen a few times. The V call is TRDV2, the J call TRDJ1, with a tentative D call TRDD3 (6 bases). The CDR3 spans 17 residues. From germline, CDR1 is GEAIGNYY and CDR2 EKD. Trimming removed 0 bases at V and 1 base at J, with 17 bases between. CDR3 sequence reads: CACDTVEGYKGTDKLIF. The CDR3 nucleotides are TGTGCCTGTGACACCGTCGAGGGATATAAAGGCACCGATAAACTCATCTTT.

The J gene is TRDJ1, the V gene TRAV29/DV5, with TRDD3 matching 9 bases. V shed 0 bases, J shed 2 bases, and the junction held 14 bases outside the gene matches. Per the germline V gene, CDR1 is NSMFDY and CDR2 is ISSIKDK. The CDR3 contains 18 residues. The CDR3 bases are TGTGCAGCAAGCGCGGGTAGAAGAGCTGGGGGATCTACCGATAAACTCATCTTT. This translates into CAASAGRRAGGSTDKLIF.

This clone has only a few counts. The gene calls are TRDV2 and TRDJ3; 7 bases match TRDD3. Germline CDR1 and CDR2: GEAIGNYY and EKD. V gave up 4 bases and J gave up 3 bases; unmatched junction bases: 5. The CDR3 runs 16 residues. The CDR3 coding sequence is TGTGCCTGTGAGCGTCGGGGATACTGGGACACCCGACAGATGTTTTTC. Its translation is CACERRGYWDTRQMFF.

The V gene is TRDV2, the J gene TRDJ1; 8 bases match TRDD3. This CDR3 contains 19 residues. With 3 bases clipped from V and 0 bases from J, the junction kept 17 bases outside the gene matches. The V gene's germline CDR1 is GEAIGNYY and CDR2 EKD. The CDR3 DNA reads TGTGCCTGTGACCCCCTGCTTGGCGAGGGATACGCCGACACCGATAAACTCATCTTT. Protein product: CACDPLLGEGYADTDKLIF.

The chain has TRDV1 and TRDJ1; D is uncertain. No J gene was available from TCRdb, and it was assigned here by a germline match of the DNA. Between the trimmed V and J ends, which lost 0 bases and 0 bases, there was a span of 26 bases. The CDR3 is made up of 21 amino acids. Germline CDR1 TSWWSYY, CDR2 QGS. The CDR3 reads CALGELVPPAPPGWYTDKLIF. CDR3 nucleotide sequence: TGTGCTCTTGGGGAACTGGTCCCCCCCGCTCCCCCCGGTTGGTACACCGATAAACTCATCTTT.

This clone has just a few counts. The CDR3 sequence: CACDTLGVTTDKLIF. The CDR3 bases are TGTGCCTGTGACACTCTGGGGGTGACCACCGATAAACTCATCTTT. This chain connects TRDV2 to TRDJ1, with 7 bases fitting TRDD3. Germline values: CDR1 GEAIGNYY, CDR2 EKD. The CDR3 is 15 amino acids. The V segment lost 1 base and the J segment 1 base; nucleotides outside the gene matches: 5.

The sample holds one count of this clone. The chain combines TRDV2 with TRDJ3; 12 bases are shared with TRDD3. The J gene, not given by TCRdb, was assigned here from a germline match of the nucleotide sequence. V lost 0 bases, J lost 2 bases, and 10 bases stayed unmatched. Per germline, CDR1 GEAIGNYY and CDR2 EKD. The CDR3 loop spans 21 amino acids. CDR3 in DNA: TGTGCCTGTGACACCGCAGGATCTGGGGGATACGACCCCTGGGACACCCGACAGATGTTTTTC. It codes for CACDTAGSGGYDPWDTRQMFF.

This chain links TRDV2 with TRDJ1, with TRDD3 matching 13 bases. The CDR3 runs to 18 residues. V was clipped by 3 bases and J by 0 bases; unmatched bases: 9. Germline loops: CDR1 GEAIGNYY, CDR2 EKD. The CDR3 nucleotides are TGTGCCTGTGACCACGTACTGGGGGATACGCGTAACACCGATAAACTCATCTTT. Its translation is CACDHVLGDTRNTDKLIF.

The chain recombines TRDV1 with TRDJ1; TRDD3 agrees at 11 bases. TCRdb leaves out the J gene; it was filled in here by matching the DNA to germline. The germline V gene encodes CDR1 TSWWSYY and CDR2 QGS. The CDR3 has 21 amino acids. J gave up 1 base and V 4 bases, and 20 bases lay outside the gene matches. The CDR3 loop is CALGGDDWDRLGDRCTDKLIF. The CDR3 DNA follows: TGTGCTCTTGGGGGAGACGATTGGGACCGACTGGGGGATAGGTGCACCGATAAACTCATCTTT.

The chain joins TRDV2 to TRDJ1, with 7 positions matching TRDD3. This CDR3 is 15 amino acids long. The V and J ends lost 1 base and 2 bases, in that order; junction bases with no gene match: 6. CDR1 and CDR2 from the germline V gene are GEAIGNYY and EKD. The DNA for the CDR3 is TGTGCCTGTGACACAGTGGGGGAGAATACCGATAAACTCATCTTT. Amino acids: CACDTVGENTDKLIF.